The 22 T cell receptor beta chains listed next were all sequenced from one sample in a study of T cell responses to AZD1222 COVID-19 vaccine (TCRdb year 2021). Library method: the immunoSEQ multiplex PCR assay. TCRdb stores this immuneACCESS table with in-frame sequences only. Part of the clones is absent; in the studies checked, under half of the shortfall reflects unresolved V genes, and no reason is known for the rest. The table for this sample lists some 200,000 clones; around nine tenths of them were counted only once. Of the sample, roughly a quarter falls within the top ten clones. This specimen's time point label, interpreted: about 28 days (+/-7) after the second vaccine dose. The specimen comprised peripheral blood, sampled 28 days after the second AZD1222 dose. The receptors were gathered from an adult who received the AZD1222 COVID-19 vaccine.

The chain combines TRBV7-3 with TRBJ2-1; 10 bases agree with TRBD2. CDR3 length equals 19 residues. Germline V gene lookup returns CDR1 SGHTA and CDR2 FQGTGA. The junction had 19 bases not matched to a gene; V was cut back by 2 bases and J by 9 bases. The CDR3 protein is CASSLEPPVLAGGRGEQFF. CDR3 sequence (DNA): TGTGCCAGCAGCTTAGAACCCCCCGTGTTAGCGGGAGGTCGGGGTGAGCAGTTCTTC. The whole variable domain, filled in from reference TRBV7-3 and TRBJ2-1, reads GAGVSQTPSNKVTEKGKYVELRCDPISGHTALYWYRQSLGQGPEFLIYFQGTGAADDSGLPNDRFFAVRPEGSVSTLKIQRTERGDSAVYLCASSLEPPVLAGGRGEQFFGPGTRLTVL.

The chain links TRBV5-1 to TRBJ2-7; 11 bases agree with TRBD2. Unmatched junction bases numbered 4, after V lost 2 bases and J lost 6 bases. This CDR3 is built from 14 residues. CDR1 and CDR2 (germline): SGHRS, YFSETQ. The CDR3 protein is CASSLLAGEPEQYF. DNA for the CDR3: TGCGCCAGCAGCTTACTAGCGGGAGAACCCGAGCAGTACTTC.

This clone has more than one count but fewer than ten. This chain connects TRBV10-3 to TRBJ1-5; 7 positions agree with TRBD1. The CDR3 spans 18 residues. Germline V lookup: CDR1 ENHRY, CDR2 SYGVKD. The trim removed 0 bases at V and 0 bases at J, leaving 8 bases unmatched. The CDR3 DNA is TGTGCCATCAGTGAGTCGACGGGGGCAGGGGGTAGCAATCAGCCCCAGCATTTT. It specifies CAISESTGAGGSNQPQHF.

The chain employs TRBV7-8 and TRBJ1-2; TRBD1 matches 10 bases. Germline CDR1 reads SGHVS; CDR2 reads FQNEAQ. The CDR3 consists of 19 residues. The V gene end was trimmed by 5 bases and the J gene end by 5 bases; junction bases not matched to a gene: 20. CDR3 DNA: TGTGCCAGCAGCCCAGGGCGGTTTGGGACAGGGGATTTCCTTTATGGCTACACCTTC. As protein: CASSPGRFGTGDFLYGYTF. Supplemented by reference TRBV7-8 and TRBJ1-2, the full variable domain reads GAGVSQSPRYKVAKRGQDVALRCDPISGHVSLFWYQQALGQGPEFLTYFQNEAQLDKSGLPSDRFFAERPEGSVSTLKIQRTQQEDSAVYLCASSPGRFGTGDFLYGYTFGSGTRLTVV.

V is TRBV7-9 and J is TRBJ1-1; possibly TRBD1 for D (6 bases). Trimming took 1 base from V and 0 from J, leaving 12 bases between them. Germline CDR1 reads SEHNR; CDR2 reads FQNEAQ (reference sequence). This CDR3 comprises 16 residues. CDR3 in DNA: TGTGCCAGCAGCTTAGGGGGGCGCGGTTTGAACACTGAAGCTTTCTTT. It translates to CASSLGGRGLNTEAFF.

V and J are TRBV27 and TRBJ2-1, with TRBD1 identical over 8 bases. Germline V CDR1 and CDR2: MNHEY, SMNVEV (reference sequence). The CDR3 runs 13 residues. Trimming cost V 7 bases and J 7 bases; bases outside gene matches: 6. In nucleotides, the CDR3 is TGTGCCAGCACCAGGGGGCGGTGGAATGAGCAGTTCTTC. This codes for CASTRGRWNEQFF.

The chain recombines TRBV7-2 with TRBJ1-2; D possibly corresponds to TRBD1 (5 bases). Germline V CDR1 and CDR2: SGHTA, FQGNSA. The CDR3 is 15 residues long. V was clipped by 6 bases and J by 0 bases, with 14 bases between them. The CDR3 DNA is TGTGCCAGCAGATCGGGACGCACTACTAACTATGGCTACACCTTC. Amino acid sequence: CASRSGRTTNYGYTF.

The V and J genes are TRBV6-2 or TRBV6-3 and TRBJ2-7, with D unclear. Trimming took off 5 bases at V and 6 bases at J, with 11 bases between the two ends. The CDR3 covers 12 residues. The V gene's germline CDR1 is MNHEY and CDR2 SVGEGT. The CDR3 coding sequence is TGTGCCAGCAGTCTCTGGCCCTCCGAGCAGTACTTC. This encodes CASSLWPSEQYF.

This chain connects TRBV10-3 to TRBJ2-1, with D unclear. The germline V gene encodes CDR1 ENHRY and CDR2 SYGVKD. The CDR3 consists of 13 residues. The germline V and J ends were trimmed by 4 bases and 8 bases, with 12 bases remaining between them. CDR3 in amino acids: CAISVSPADEQFF. The CDR3 DNA reads TGTGCCATCAGTGTATCCCCCGCGGATGAGCAGTTCTTC.

The CDR3 DNA follows: TGTGCCAGCTCAACCCAGACAGGCTTCCAAGAGACCCAGTACTTC. Translation gives CASSTQTGFQETQYF. The chain carries TRBV18 and TRBJ2-5; possibly TRBD1 for D (6 bases). Between the trimmed V and J ends, which lost 5 bases and 1 base, there was a span of 14 bases. The CDR3 totals 15 residues. Germline V gives CDR1 KGHSH, CDR2 LQKENI.

This chain connects TRBV27 to TRBJ2-7; 7 bases align to TRBD1. Germline V lookup: CDR1 MNHEY, CDR2 SMNVEV (reference sequence). The CDR3 has 14 amino acids. Trimming cost V 5 bases and J 4 bases; bases outside gene matches: 8. The CDR3 DNA reads TGTGCCAGCAGTGTACGACAGGGTCCGTACGAGCAGTACTTC. Translating gives CASSVRQGPYEQYF.

The CDR3 loop is CASSIGQGMKPQHF. The DNA of the CDR3 is TGTGCCAGTAGTATAGGCCAGGGGATGAAGCCCCAGCATTTT. The V gene is TRBV19, the J gene TRBJ1-5; the D gene is possibly TRBD1 (6 bases). Between the trimmed V and J ends, which lost 1 base and 8 bases, there was a span of 12 bases. This CDR3 is built from 14 residues. CDR1 and CDR2 (germline): LNHDA, SQIVND (reference sequence).

As for this clone: The same CDR3 can be traced to other DNA sequences in this sample. The chain joins TRBV4-3 to TRBJ2-7; 12 bases match TRBD2. Germline V lookup: CDR1 LGHNA, CDR2 YSLEER. This CDR3 comprises 15 residues. V dropped 1 base and J dropped 3; count of bases not matched to a gene: 1. The CDR3 protein is CASSQGLAGVYEQYF. CDR3 nucleotides: TGCGCCAGCAGCCAAGGACTAGCGGGGGTCTACGAGCAGTACTTC.

The V and J genes are TRBV2 and TRBJ2-3; D is unclear. Germline CDR1 and CDR2: SNHLY and FYNNEI. Trimming cost V 2 bases and J 10 bases, with 7 bases left between them. The length of the CDR3 is 11 residues. The CDR3 protein is CASSERVAQYF. Written as DNA, the CDR3 is TGTGCCAGCAGTGAACGCGTGGCGCAGTATTTT.

V usage is TRBV19 and J usage is TRBJ1-1; D remains unclear. Germline loops: CDR1 LNHDA, CDR2 SQIVND (reference sequence). Trimming cost V 4 bases and J 6 bases, with 18 bases left between them. The CDR3 length is 15 residues. The CDR3 region has the DNA TGTGCCAGTAGTACTACTTGGGGTGGTTCCCCTGAAGCTTTCTTT. Translation: CASSTTWGGSPEAFF.

This clone was counted a single time. The chain employs TRBV25-1 and TRBJ2-5; D is unresolved. CDR1 and CDR2 (germline): MGHDK, SYGVNS. The CDR3 runs to 14 residues. Trimming removed 2 bases at V and 0 bases at J, with 7 bases between. CDR3 sequence reads: CASSEPGHQETQYF. The CDR3 nucleotides are TGTGCCAGCAGTGAACCCGGCCACCAAGAGACCCAGTACTTC.

The chain carries TRBV7-2 and TRBJ2-1, with 9 bases that match TRBD2. Per germline, CDR1 SGHTA and CDR2 FQGNSA. The CDR3 totals 16 residues. The J segment lost 8 bases and the V segment lost 5 bases, leaving 13 bases of the junction unmatched. The CDR3 sequence is CASSPGWAGGIDEQFF. CDR3 in DNA: TGTGCCAGCAGCCCCGGATGGGCGGGAGGGATAGATGAGCAGTTCTTC. Looking up the rest from reference TRBV7-2 and TRBJ2-1 gives the full variable domain: GAGVSQSPSNKVTEKGKDVELRCDPISGHTALYWYRQSLGQGLEFLIYFQGNSAPDKSGLPSDRFSAERTGGSVSTLTIQRTQQEDSAVYLCASSPGWAGGIDEQFFGPGTRLTVL.

The chain couples TRBV28 to TRBJ2-7, with D possibly being TRBD1 (5 bases). This CDR3 is 14 amino acids long. The germline CDR1 and CDR2 sequences are MDHEN and SYDVKM. Trimming removed 1 base at V and 6 bases at J, with 13 bases between. DNA for the CDR3: TGTGCCAGCAGTTTATTAGGCAGGGCCGGCGAGCAGTACTTC. It specifies CASSLLGRAGEQYF.

The J gene is TRBJ2-7, the V gene TRBV10-3; TRBD1 agrees at 7 bases. The CDR3 is 14 amino acids. V shed 8 bases and J 3 bases; nucleotides not matched to a gene: 10. From germline, CDR1 is ENHRY and CDR2 SYGVKD. The CDR3 here is CAIATSGQNYEQYF. CDR3 DNA: TGTGCCATCGCTACATCGGGACAGAACTACGAGCAGTACTTC.

The V and J genes are TRBV3-1 (or the pseudogene TRBV3-2) and TRBJ2-5, with 7 bases aligning to TRBD1. The germline V gene has CDR1 LGHDT and CDR2 YNNKEL (reference sequence). This CDR3 has 13 residues. With 2 bases clipped from V and 4 bases from J, the junction kept 1 base outside the gene matches. Here the CDR3 DNA reads TGTGCCAGCAGCCAAAACAGGGGAGAGACCCAGTACTTC. Protein: CASSQNRGETQYF.

The rearrangement links TRBV19 to TRBJ2-1, with 9 bases identical to TRBD2. Germline loops: CDR1 LNHDA, CDR2 SQIVND (reference sequence). V lost 0 bases and J lost 12; bases outside the gene matches: 15. The CDR3 runs to 17 residues. The CDR3 protein is CASSIEGVAGAPEMQFF. As DNA, the CDR3 is TGTGCCAGTAGTATAGAGGGGGTAGCGGGGGCCCCGGAGATGCAGTTCTTC.

This clone has only a few counts. The V call is TRBV7-2, the J call TRBJ1-5; unclear D gene. This CDR3 is 15 amino acids long. Per the germline V gene, CDR1 is SGHTA and CDR2 is FQGNSA. Trimming removed 5 bases from V and 1 base from J, with 12 bases in between. The CDR3 spells CASSPWVRSNQPQHF. The DNA for the CDR3 is TGTGCCAGCAGCCCTTGGGTCCGGAGCAATCAGCCCCAGCATTTT.